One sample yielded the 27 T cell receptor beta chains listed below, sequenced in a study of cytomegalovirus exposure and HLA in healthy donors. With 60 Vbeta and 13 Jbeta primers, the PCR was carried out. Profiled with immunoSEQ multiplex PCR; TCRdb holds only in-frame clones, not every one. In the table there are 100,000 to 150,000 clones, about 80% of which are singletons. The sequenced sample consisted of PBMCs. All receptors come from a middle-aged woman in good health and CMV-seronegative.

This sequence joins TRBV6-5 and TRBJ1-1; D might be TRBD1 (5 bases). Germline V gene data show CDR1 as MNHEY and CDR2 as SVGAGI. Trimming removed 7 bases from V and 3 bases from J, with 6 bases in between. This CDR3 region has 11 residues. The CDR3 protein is CASTRDTEAFF. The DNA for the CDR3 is TGTGCCAGCACCAGGGACACTGAAGCTTTCTTT.

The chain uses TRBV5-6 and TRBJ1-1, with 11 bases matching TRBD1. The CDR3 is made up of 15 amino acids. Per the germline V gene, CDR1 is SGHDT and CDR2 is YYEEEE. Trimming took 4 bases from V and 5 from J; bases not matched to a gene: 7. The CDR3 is CASSDGTGGWTEAFF. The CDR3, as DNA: TGTGCCAGCAGCGACGGGACAGGGGGATGGACTGAAGCTTTCTTT.

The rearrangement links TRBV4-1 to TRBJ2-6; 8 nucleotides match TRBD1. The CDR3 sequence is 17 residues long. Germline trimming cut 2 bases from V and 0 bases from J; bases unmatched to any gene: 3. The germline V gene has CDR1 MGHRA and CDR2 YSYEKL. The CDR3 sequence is CASSQRTGLSGANVLTF. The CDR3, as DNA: TGCGCCAGCAGCCAAAGGACAGGGCTCTCTGGGGCCAACGTCCTGACTTTC.

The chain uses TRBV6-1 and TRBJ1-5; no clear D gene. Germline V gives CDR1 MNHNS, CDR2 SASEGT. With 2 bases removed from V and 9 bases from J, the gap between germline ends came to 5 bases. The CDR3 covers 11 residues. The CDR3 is CASSERRPQHF. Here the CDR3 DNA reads TGTGCCAGCAGTGAACGGAGGCCCCAGCATTTT.

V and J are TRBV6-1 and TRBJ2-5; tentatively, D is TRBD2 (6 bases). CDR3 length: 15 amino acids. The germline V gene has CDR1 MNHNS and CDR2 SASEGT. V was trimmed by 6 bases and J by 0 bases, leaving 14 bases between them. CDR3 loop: CASRAGTFDQETQYF. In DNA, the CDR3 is TGTGCCAGCAGAGCCGGGACTTTCGACCAAGAGACCCAGTACTTC.

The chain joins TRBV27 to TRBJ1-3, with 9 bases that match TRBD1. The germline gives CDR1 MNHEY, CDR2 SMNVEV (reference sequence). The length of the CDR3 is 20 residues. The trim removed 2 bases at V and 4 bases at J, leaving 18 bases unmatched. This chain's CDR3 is CASSLNPPGQGLTSGNTIYF. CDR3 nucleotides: TGTGCCAGCAGTTTAAATCCTCCGGGACAGGGATTAACGTCGGGAAACACCATATATTTT.

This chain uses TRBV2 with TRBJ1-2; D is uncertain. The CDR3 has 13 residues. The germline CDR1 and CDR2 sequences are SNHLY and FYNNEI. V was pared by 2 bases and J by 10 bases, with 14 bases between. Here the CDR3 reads CASSETGTGSYTF. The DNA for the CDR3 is TGTGCCAGCAGTGAAACCGGCACGGGTTCCTACACCTTC.

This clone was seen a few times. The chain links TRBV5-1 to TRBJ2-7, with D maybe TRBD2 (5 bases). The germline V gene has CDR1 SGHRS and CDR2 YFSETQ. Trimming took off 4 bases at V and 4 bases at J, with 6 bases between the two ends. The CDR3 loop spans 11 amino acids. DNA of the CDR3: TGCGCCAGCAGCCGGGGTTACGAGCAGTACTTC. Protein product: CASSRGYEQYF.

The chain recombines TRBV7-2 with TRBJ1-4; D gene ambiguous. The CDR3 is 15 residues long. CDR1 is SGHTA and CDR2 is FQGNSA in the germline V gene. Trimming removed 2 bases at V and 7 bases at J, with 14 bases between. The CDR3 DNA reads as TGTGCCAGCAGCTTATATGGGATCGCGGGTGAAAAACTGTTTTTT. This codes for CASSLYGIAGEKLFF.

As DNA, the CDR3 is TGTGCCAGCAGCCCACCCTGGGAGGAGACCCAGTACTTC. As protein: CASSPPWEETQYF. The chain is built from TRBV11-2 and TRBJ2-5; D is possibly TRBD2 (5 bases). The CDR3 consists of 13 residues. Germline V CDR1 and CDR2: SGHAT, FQNNGV. Trimming stripped 5 bases from V and 5 bases from J, with 12 bases between.

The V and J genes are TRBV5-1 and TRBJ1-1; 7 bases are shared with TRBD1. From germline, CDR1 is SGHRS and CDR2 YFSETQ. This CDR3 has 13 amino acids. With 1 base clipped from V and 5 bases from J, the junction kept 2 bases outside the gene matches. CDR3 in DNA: TGCGCCAGCAGCTTGTCAGGGGGGACTGAAGCTTTCTTT. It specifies CASSLSGGTEAFF.

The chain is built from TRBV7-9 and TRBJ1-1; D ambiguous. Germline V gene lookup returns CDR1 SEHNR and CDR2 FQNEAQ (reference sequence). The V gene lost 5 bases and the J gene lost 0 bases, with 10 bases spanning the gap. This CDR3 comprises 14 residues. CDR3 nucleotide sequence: TGTGCCAGCAGCCCTATGGTTATGAACACTGAAGCTTTCTTT. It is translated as CASSPMVMNTEAFF.

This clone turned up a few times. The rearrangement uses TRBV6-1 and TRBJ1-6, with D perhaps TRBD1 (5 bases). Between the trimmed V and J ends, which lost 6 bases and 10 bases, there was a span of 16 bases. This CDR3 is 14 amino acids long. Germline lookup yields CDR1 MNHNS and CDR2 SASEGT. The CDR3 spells CASRTVGGESPLHF. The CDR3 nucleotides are TGTGCCAGCAGGACCGTGGGGGGAGAATCACCCCTCCACTTT.

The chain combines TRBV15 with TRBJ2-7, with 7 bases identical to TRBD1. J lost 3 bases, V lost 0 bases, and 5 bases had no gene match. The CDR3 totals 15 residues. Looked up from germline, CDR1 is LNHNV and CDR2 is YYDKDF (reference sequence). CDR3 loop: CATSRDRGSYYEQYF. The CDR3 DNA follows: TGTGCCACCAGCAGAGACAGGGGGAGCTACTACGAGCAGTACTTC.

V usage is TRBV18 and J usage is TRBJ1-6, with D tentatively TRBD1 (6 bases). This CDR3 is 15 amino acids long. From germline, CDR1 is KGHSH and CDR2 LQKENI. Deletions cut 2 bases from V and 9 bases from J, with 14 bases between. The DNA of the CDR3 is TGTGCCAGCTCACCAGCGGGGGGGCTAGGTTCACCCCTCCACTTT. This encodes CASSPAGGLGSPLHF.

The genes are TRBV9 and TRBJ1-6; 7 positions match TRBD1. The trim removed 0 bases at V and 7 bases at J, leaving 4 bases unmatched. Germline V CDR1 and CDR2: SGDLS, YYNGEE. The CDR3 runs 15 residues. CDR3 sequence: CASSVAPTGNSPLHF. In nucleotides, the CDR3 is TGTGCCAGCAGCGTAGCTCCGACAGGGAATTCACCCCTCCACTTT.

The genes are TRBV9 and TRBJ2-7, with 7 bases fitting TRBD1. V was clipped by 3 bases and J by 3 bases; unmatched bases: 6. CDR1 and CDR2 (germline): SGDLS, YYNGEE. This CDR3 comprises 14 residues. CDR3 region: CASSAGQILYEQYF. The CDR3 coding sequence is TGTGCCAGCAGCGCGGGACAGATCCTCTACGAGCAGTACTTC.

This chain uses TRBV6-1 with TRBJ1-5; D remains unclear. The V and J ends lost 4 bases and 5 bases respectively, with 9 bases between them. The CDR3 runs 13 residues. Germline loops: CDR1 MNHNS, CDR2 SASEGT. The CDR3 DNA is TGTGCCAGCAGTGTGCGGGAAGATCAGCCCCAGCATTTT. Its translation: CASSVREDQPQHF.

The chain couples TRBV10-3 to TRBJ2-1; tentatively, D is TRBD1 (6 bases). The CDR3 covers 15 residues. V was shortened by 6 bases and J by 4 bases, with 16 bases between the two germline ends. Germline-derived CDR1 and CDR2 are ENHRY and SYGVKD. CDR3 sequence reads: CAISNRDPNYNEQFF. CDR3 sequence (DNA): TGTGCCATCAGCAACAGGGACCCCAATTACAATGAGCAGTTCTTC.

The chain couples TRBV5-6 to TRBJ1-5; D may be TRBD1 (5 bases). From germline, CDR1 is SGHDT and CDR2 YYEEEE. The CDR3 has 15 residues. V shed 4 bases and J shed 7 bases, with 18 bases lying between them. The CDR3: CASSRGGTRAQPQHF. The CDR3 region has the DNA TGTGCCAGCAGCCGGGGGGGAACGAGGGCACAGCCCCAGCATTTT.

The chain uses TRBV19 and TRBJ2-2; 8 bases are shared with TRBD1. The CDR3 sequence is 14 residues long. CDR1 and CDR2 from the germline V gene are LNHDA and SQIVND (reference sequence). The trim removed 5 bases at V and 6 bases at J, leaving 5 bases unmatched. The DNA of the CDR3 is TGTGCCAGTAGTCTAGGACAGGGAGCCGGGGAGCTGTTTTTT. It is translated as CASSLGQGAGELFF.

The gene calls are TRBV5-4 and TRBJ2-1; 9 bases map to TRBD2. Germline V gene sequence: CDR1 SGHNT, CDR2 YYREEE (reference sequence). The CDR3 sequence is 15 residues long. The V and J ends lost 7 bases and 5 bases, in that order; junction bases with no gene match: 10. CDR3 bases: TGTGCCAGCTTTGTGGCGGGAGGGCAAAACAATGAGCAGTTCTTC. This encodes CASFVAGGQNNEQFF.

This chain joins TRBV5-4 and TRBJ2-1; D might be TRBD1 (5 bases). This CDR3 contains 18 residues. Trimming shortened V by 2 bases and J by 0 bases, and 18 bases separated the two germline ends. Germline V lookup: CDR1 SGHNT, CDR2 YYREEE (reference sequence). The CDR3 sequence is CASSLRYRGRGSYNEQFF. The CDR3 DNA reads TGTGCCAGCAGCTTACGCTATAGGGGAAGGGGCTCCTACAATGAGCAGTTCTTC.

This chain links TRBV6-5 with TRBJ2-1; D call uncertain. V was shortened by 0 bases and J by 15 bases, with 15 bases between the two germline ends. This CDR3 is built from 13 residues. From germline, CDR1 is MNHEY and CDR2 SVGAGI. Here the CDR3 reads CASSYSKRLPLFF. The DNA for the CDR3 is TGTGCCAGCAGTTACTCGAAGCGACTTCCATTGTTCTTC.

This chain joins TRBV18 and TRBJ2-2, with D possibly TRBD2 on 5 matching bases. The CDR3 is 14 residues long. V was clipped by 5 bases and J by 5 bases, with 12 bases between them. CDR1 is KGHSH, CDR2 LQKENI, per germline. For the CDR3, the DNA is TGTGCCAGCTCATCCCGTGAGGGTACCGGGGAGCTGTTTTTT. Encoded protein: CASSSREGTGELFF.

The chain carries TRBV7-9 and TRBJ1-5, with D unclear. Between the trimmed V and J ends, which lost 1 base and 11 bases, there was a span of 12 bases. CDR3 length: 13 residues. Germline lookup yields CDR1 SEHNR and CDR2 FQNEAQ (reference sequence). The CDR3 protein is CASSLGLGETQHF. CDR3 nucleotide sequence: TGTGCCAGCAGCTTAGGCCTTGGGGAGACCCAGCATTTT.

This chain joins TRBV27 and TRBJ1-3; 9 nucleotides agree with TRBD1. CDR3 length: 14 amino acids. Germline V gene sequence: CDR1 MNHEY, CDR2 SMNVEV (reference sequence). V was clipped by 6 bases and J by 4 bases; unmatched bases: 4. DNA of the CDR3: TGTGCCAGCAGCCACGGGACAGGGGGAAACACCATATATTTT. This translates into CASSHGTGGNTIYF.